The 28 T cell receptor beta chains given below trace back to one sample, sequenced in a study of cytomegalovirus exposure and HLA in healthy donors. Vbeta (60) and Jbeta (13) primers were used in the PCR. Clones were read by immunoSEQ multiplex PCR, and TCRdb kept only the in-frame ones, dropping some. The sample holds 100,000 or so clones, 76% seen once. The sequenced sample consisted of PBMCs. These receptors were taken from a man aged 35 to 55 in good health and CMV-seronegative.

The rearrangement links TRBV4-2 to TRBJ2-7; the match to TRBD2 covers 13 bases. V gave up 1 base and J gave up 3 bases; unmatched junction bases: 0. CDR3 length: 15 amino acids. Looked up from germline, CDR1 is LGHNA and CDR2 is YNFKEQ. The CDR3 protein is CASSQGTSGGYEQYV. CDR3 coding DNA: TGTGCCAGCAGCCAAGGGACTAGCGGGGGCTACGAGCAGTACGTC.

This clone has more than one count but fewer than ten. The CDR3 region has the DNA TGTGCCAGCAGTGAAGGATTGAAAGGGCTGGGGGCCTATGAGCAGTTCTTC. Translation gives CASSEGLKGLGAYEQFF. The V gene is TRBV2, the J gene TRBJ2-1; possibly TRBD1 for D (6 bases). The germline V gene has CDR1 SNHLY and CDR2 FYNNEI. This CDR3 contains 17 residues. V was trimmed by 1 base and J by 8 bases, leaving 21 bases between them.

The CDR3 loop is CASSPRTGHLVEKLFF. The CDR3 region has the DNA TGTGCCAGCAGCCCCAGGACAGGTCACCTAGTAGAAAAACTGTTTTTT. V and J are TRBV7-6 and TRBJ1-4, with 7 bases that match TRBD1. There are 16 residues in the CDR3. The V gene end was trimmed by 5 bases and the J gene end by 8 bases; junction bases not matched to a gene: 14. CDR1 and CDR2 from the germline V gene are SGHVS and FNYEAQ. The full variable domain, with the rest looked up from reference TRBV7-6 and TRBJ1-4, is GAGVSQSPRYKVTKRGQDVALRCDPISGHVSLYWYRQALGQGPEFLTYFNYEAQQDKSGLPNDRFSAERPEGSISTLTIQRTEQRDSAMYRCASSPRTGHLVEKLFFGSGTQLSVL.

This rearrangement joins TRBV4-3 to TRBJ1-2, with 7 bases fitting TRBD1. The CDR3 loop spans 17 amino acids. Germline V gene data show CDR1 as LGHNA and CDR2 as YSLEER. V lost 0 bases to trimming and J lost 4 bases; unmatched junction nucleotides: 11. The CDR3, as DNA: TGCGCCAGCAGCCAAGAGTTATTTCTAGGACAGGCCTATGGCTACACCTTC. Residues: CASSQELFLGQAYGYTF.

This clone was found a few times. This rearrangement joins TRBV6-1 to TRBJ1-2, with D perhaps TRBD1 (6 bases). This CDR3 has 13 amino acids. Trimming removed 9 bases at V and 3 bases at J, with 14 bases between. CDR1 is MNHNS and CDR2 is SASEGT in the germline V gene. The CDR3, as DNA: TGTGCCAGTCGTTTACAGGGAGACTATGGCTACACCTTC. It yields the protein CASRLQGDYGYTF.

V gene TRBV6-6 combines with J gene TRBJ1-6; 9 bases match TRBD1. CDR3 length: 16 amino acids. The ends lost 8 bases at V and 5 bases at J; junction bases unmatched: 10. Germline-derived CDR1 and CDR2 are MNHNY and SVGAGI (reference sequence). The CDR3 region has the DNA TGTGCCAGCGGACAAGGACAGGGGCGGGATAATTCACCCCTCCACTTT. It yields the protein CASGQGQGRDNSPLHF.

This sequence joins TRBV30 and TRBJ1-1; D call uncertain. The CDR3 is made up of 13 amino acids. From germline, CDR1 is GTSNPN and CDR2 SVGIG (reference sequence). Trimming stripped 0 bases from V and 4 bases from J, with 9 bases between. This chain's CDR3 is CAWSVRSGTEAFF. The CDR3 coding sequence is TGTGCCTGGAGTGTACGGTCAGGCACTGAAGCTTTCTTT.

V is TRBV5-1 and J is TRBJ1-2; D unclear. The V gene lost 0 bases and the J gene lost 2 bases, with 5 bases spanning the gap. The CDR3 runs 13 residues. Germline V lookup: CDR1 SGHRS, CDR2 YFSETQ. The chain's CDR3 is CASSLGPNYGYTF. As DNA, the CDR3 is TGCGCCAGCAGCTTGGGGCCGAACTATGGCTACACCTTC.

V is TRBV5-6 and J is TRBJ2-5; D possibly corresponds to TRBD2 (7 bases). The CDR3 totals 13 residues. Trimming stripped 2 bases from V and 7 bases from J, with 12 bases between. Germline CDR1 and CDR2: SGHDT and YYEEEE. The CDR3 reads CASSLKGEGTQYF. CDR3 coding DNA: TGTGCCAGCAGCTTAAAGGGGGAGGGGACCCAGTACTTC.

The table lists this clone with a few counts. This rearrangement joins TRBV7-2 to TRBJ2-3, with D perhaps matching TRBD2 (5 bases). The CDR3 is made up of 15 amino acids. Germline loops: CDR1 SGHTA, CDR2 FQGNSA. Deletions cut 6 bases from V and 0 bases from J, with 13 bases between. CDR3 residues: CASRPSSKSTDTQYF. The CDR3 coding sequence is TGTGCCAGCAGACCCTCTAGCAAGAGCACAGATACGCAGTATTTT. The variable domain in full, completed from reference TRBV7-2 and TRBJ2-3, reads GAGVSQSPSNKVTEKGKDVELRCDPISGHTALYWYRQSLGQGLEFLIYFQGNSAPDKSGLPSDRFSAERTGGSVSTLTIQRTQQEDSAVYLCASRPSSKSTDTQYFGPGTRLTVL.

The chain couples TRBV27 to TRBJ1-2, with D hard to call. The CDR3 is 12 residues long. Germline CDR1 reads MNHEY; CDR2 reads SMNVEV (reference sequence). V gave up 8 bases and J gave up 8 bases, with 15 bases separating them. The CDR3 loop reads CASAGLGGGYTF. Here the CDR3 DNA reads TGTGCCAGCGCCGGCCTAGGCGGGGGCTACACCTTC.

The J gene is TRBJ1-1, the V gene TRBV7-2, with TRBD1 identical over 7 bases. Trimming removed 5 bases from V and 5 bases from J; junction bases left unmatched: 8. Germline values: CDR1 SGHTA, CDR2 FQGNSA. CDR3 length equals 14 residues. This CDR3 reads CASSLDRERTEAFF. DNA of the CDR3: TGTGCCAGCAGCCTTGACAGGGAAAGAACTGAAGCTTTCTTT.

The chain uses TRBV5-1 and TRBJ1-2, with 10 positions matching TRBD1. CDR3 length: 14 residues. V was clipped by 0 bases and J by 8 bases; unmatched bases: 4. The germline V gene has CDR1 SGHRS and CDR2 YFSETQ. The DNA for the CDR3 is TGCGCCAGCAGCTTGGGACAGGGGGCTAGCGGCTACACCTTC. Its protein is CASSLGQGASGYTF. The full variable domain, rest sourced from reference TRBV5-1 and TRBJ1-2, is KAGVTQTPRYLIKTRGQQVTLSCSPISGHRSVSWYQQTPGQGLQFLFEYFSETQRNKGNFPGRFSGRQFSNSRSEMNVSTLELGDSALYLCASSLGQGASGYTFGSGTRLTVV.

This clone was seen a few times. The V call is TRBV27, the J call TRBJ1-6; D gene unclear. This CDR3 comprises 13 residues. Trimming removed 5 bases at V and 13 bases at J, with 15 bases between. Per the germline V gene, CDR1 is MNHEY and CDR2 is SMNVEV (reference sequence). The CDR3 DNA sequence: TGTGCCAGCAGTACTGTCGTATTCTCCCCCCTCCACTTT. Its translation is CASSTVVFSPLHF.

This chain joins TRBV5-8 and TRBJ1-1; 7 positions match TRBD1. The CDR3 covers 17 residues. Trimming removed 1 base from V and 0 bases from J; junction bases left unmatched: 9. CDR1 and CDR2 (germline): SGHTS, YDEGEE. The CDR3 DNA reads as TGTGCCAGCAGCTTGAGACAGGGAGGTTCCATGAACACTGAAGCTTTCTTT. Protein product: CASSLRQGGSMNTEAFF.

The genes are TRBV28 and TRBJ2-5; possibly TRBD1 for D (6 bases). Per germline, CDR1 MDHEN and CDR2 SYDVKM. Trimming removed 4 bases from V and 4 bases from J, with 13 bases in between. The CDR3 is made up of 14 amino acids. The CDR3 region is CASSSPRGRETQYF. The DNA of the CDR3 is TGTGCCAGCAGTTCCCCCAGGGGACGAGAGACCCAGTACTTC. Looking up the rest from reference TRBV28 and TRBJ2-5 gives the full variable domain: DVKVTQSSRYLVKRTGEKVFLECVQDMDHENMFWYRQDPGLGLRLIYFSYDVKMKEKGDIPEGYSVSREKKERFSLILESASTNQTSMYLCASSSPRGRETQYFGPGTRLLVL.

Points on this clone: Other DNA variants within this sample encode the same CDR3. The chain employs TRBV27 and TRBJ1-1; 8 nucleotides agree with TRBD1. The CDR3 length is 14 residues. The V gene end was trimmed by 6 bases and the J gene end by 5 bases; junction bases not matched to a gene: 8. The germline CDR1 and CDR2 sequences are MNHEY and SMNVEV (reference sequence). CDR3: CASSARTGRTEAFF. Here the CDR3 DNA reads TGTGCCAGCAGCGCTAGGACAGGGAGGACTGAAGCTTTCTTT.

Details on this clone: Distinct nucleotide sequences in the sample also encode this CDR3. The CDR3 DNA follows: TGTGCCAGCAGCTTGAGTCAGGGGGTGAACACTGAAGCTTTCTTT. Its protein product is CASSLSQGVNTEAFF. This chain links TRBV5-4 with TRBJ1-1; 7 bases are shared with TRBD1. Trimming took 1 base from V and 0 from J; bases not matched to a gene: 3. Germline-derived CDR1 and CDR2 are SGHNT and YYREEE (reference sequence). The CDR3 runs to 15 residues.

This chain links TRBV5-5 with TRBJ1-1, with TRBD1 as a possible D gene (6 bases). This CDR3 contains 13 residues. The germline CDR1 and CDR2 sequences are SGHKS and YYEKEE (reference sequence). The V gene lost 0 bases and the J gene lost 7 bases, with 10 bases spanning the gap. This chain's CDR3 is CASSLEGVREAFF. Written as DNA, the CDR3 is TGTGCCAGCAGCTTGGAGGGGGTCCGTGAAGCTTTCTTT.

This clone occurred once. The chain recombines TRBV30 with TRBJ1-2, with 7 positions matching TRBD1. V lost 1 base, J lost 1 base, and 3 bases stayed unmatched. Germline assignment: CDR1 GTSNPN and CDR2 SVGIG (reference sequence). This CDR3 contains 14 residues. The DNA of the CDR3 is TGTGCCTGGAGTGCGACAGGGTTTAACTATGGCTACACCTTC. Translated: CAWSATGFNYGYTF.

The V and J genes are TRBV6-5 and TRBJ1-1; no firm D call. This CDR3 has 12 residues. V was shortened by 6 bases and J by 3 bases, with 8 bases between the two germline ends. Germline V gene sequence: CDR1 MNHEY, CDR2 SVGAGI. CDR3 loop: CASRSGDTEAFF. CDR3 in DNA: TGTGCCAGCAGGAGCGGCGACACTGAAGCTTTCTTT.

The gene calls are TRBV19 and TRBJ1-2, with 8 bases matching TRBD1. The CDR3 spans 18 residues. Trimming cost V 5 bases and J 8 bases; bases outside gene matches: 22. CDR1 and CDR2 from the germline V gene are LNHDA and SQIVND (reference sequence). CDR3 region: CASSETGGQGITKNGYTF. CDR3 coding DNA: TGTGCCAGTAGTGAGACGGGAGGACAGGGCATTACAAAGAACGGCTACACCTTC.

This clone was observed once. One junction end disagrees with the germline gene, perhaps due to a read error. This rearrangement joins TRBV6-1 to TRBJ2-7; perhaps TRBD2 as D (7 bases). The CDR3 has 13 amino acids. Per germline, CDR1 MNHNS and CDR2 SASEGT. CDR3 nucleotide sequence: TGTGTCAGCAGTGAGGGGGGGGCCTACGAGCAGTACTTC. The encoded protein is CVSSEGGAYEQYF.

This clone has more than one count but fewer than ten. This chain uses TRBV6-5 with TRBJ2-5; D might be TRBD1 (6 bases). V gave up 2 bases and J gave up 4 bases, with 17 bases separating them. This CDR3 contains 16 residues. The germline CDR1 and CDR2 sequences are MNHEY and SVGAGI. DNA of the CDR3: TGTGCCAGCAGTTACGGGCAGCCAGGGGAAGGAGAGACCCAGTACTTC. This codes for CASSYGQPGEGETQYF.

The chain is built from TRBV7-3 and TRBJ2-7; the match to TRBD2 covers 7 bases. The CDR3 extends over 13 amino acids. J was trimmed by 3 bases and V by 3 bases; bases with no gene match: 2. CDR1 is SGHTA and CDR2 is FQGTGA in the germline V gene. CDR3 DNA: TGTGCCAGCAGCTTTGGGGAGGGCTACGAGCAGTACGTC. Protein: CASSFGEGYEQYV.

CDR3: CASSPIGGEETQYF. DNA for the CDR3: TGTGCCAGCAGTCCCATCGGGGGGGAGGAGACCCAGTACTTC. The chain recombines TRBV28 with TRBJ2-5; TRBD2 matches at 8 bases. V was clipped by 5 bases and J by 5 bases; unmatched bases: 7. The V gene's germline CDR1 is MDHEN and CDR2 SYDVKM. The CDR3 covers 14 residues. Full variable domain (missing parts from reference TRBV28 and TRBJ2-5): DVKVTQSSRYLVKRTGEKVFLECVQDMDHENMFWYRQDPGLGLRLIYFSYDVKMKEKGDIPEGYSVSREKKERFSLILESASTNQTSMYLCASSPIGGEETQYFGPGTRLLVL.

The chain uses TRBV5-1 and TRBJ2-1; D might be TRBD2 (6 bases). CDR1 is SGHRS and CDR2 is YFSETQ in the germline V gene. The CDR3 loop spans 13 amino acids. V gave up 4 bases and J gave up 4 bases, with 9 bases separating them. CDR3 protein: CASSGGGYNEQFF. Here the CDR3 DNA reads TGCGCCAGCAGCGGGGGAGGTTACAATGAGCAGTTCTTC. The full variable domain, completed using reference TRBV5-1 and TRBJ2-1, is KAGVTQTPRYLIKTRGQQVTLSCSPISGHRSVSWYQQTPGQGLQFLFEYFSETQRNKGNFPGRFSGRQFSNSRSEMNVSTLELGDSALYLCASSGGGYNEQFFGPGTRLTVL.

This rearrangement joins TRBV28 to TRBJ2-5; 11 positions agree with TRBD1. The CDR3 covers 15 residues. V shed 3 bases and J 5 bases; nucleotides not matched to a gene: 5. Germline CDR1 reads MDHEN; CDR2 reads SYDVKM. The CDR3 bases are TGTGCCAGCAGTTTTCGGACAGGGGGCGCGGAGACCCAGTACTTC. Residues: CASSFRTGGAETQYF.